The rows below give T cell receptor beta chains drawn from one sample of a study of blood T cell repertoires in COVID-19. Produced via immunoSEQ multiplex PCR; TCRdb's table is partial and in-frame only. This sample has about 220,000 clones, with 90% found just once. The sequenced sample consisted of PBMCs or T cells enriched from blood (not recorded which). Every receptor here comes from a man aged 30-40 years who had been exposed to COVID-19. The CDR3 runs from the conserved cysteine through the conserved F or W. A D gene is named only where the DNA matches it firmly. The size field is filled for only some rows; it gives once, few, many or a size class.

D,V,size,J,DNA,CDR3
TRBD2,TRBV2,-,TRBJ2-1,TGTGCCAGCAATATTAAGCGGGGGGGCCAGAGTCTATCGAATGAGCAGTTCTTC,CASNIKRGGQSLSNEQFF
TRBD2,TRBV6-5,-,TRBJ2-3,TGTGCCAGCAGTTACTCGGAGCGGGGTCCAGATACGCAGTATTTT,CASSYSERGPDTQYF
-,TRBV4-1,-,TRBJ2-1,TGCGCCAGCAGCCAGCCGAGAGAGGCTTACAATGAGCAGTTCTTC,CASSQPREAYNEQFF
TRBD2,TRBV2,few,TRBJ2-3,TGTGCCAGCAGCGACCCCCTGGCTAGCGGGGAGGAAGATACGCAGTATTTT,CASSDPLASGEEDTQYF
-,TRBV5-1,-,TRBJ1-3,TGCGCCAGCAGCTTGGGGGCTAGCGGAAACACCATATATTTT,CASSLGASGNTIYF
TRBD1,TRBV5-1,-,TRBJ2-1,TGCGCCAGCAGCACGGGACAGCCCTACAATGAGCAGTTCTTC,CASSTGQPYNEQFF
TRBD2,TRBV5-4,-,TRBJ2-1,TGTGCCAGCAGCTTGGCCGCTAGCGGGGCCGATGAGCAGTTCTTC,CASSLAASGADEQFF
TRBD2,TRBV2,-,TRBJ2-6,TGTGCCAGCACCCCGGGAGGCTCTGGGGCCAACGTCCTGACTTTC,CASTPGGSGANVLTF
TRBD2,TRBV10-1,-,TRBJ2-1,TGCGCCAGCAGTGAGGGACTAGCGGGGGCCCTAGGTCAGTTCTTC,CASSEGLAGALGQFF
-,TRBV6-2/TRBV6-3,once,TRBJ1-6,TGTGCCAGCAGTAGGACAGCCCATAATTCACCCCTCCACTTT,CASSRTAHNSPLHF
-,TRBV4-2,-,TRBJ2-5,TGTGCCAGCAGCCAAGCGGGACAGCGGGACCAAGAGACCCAGTACTTC,CASSQAGQRDQETQYF
-,TRBV11-3,-,TRBJ2-2,TGTGCCAGCAGCTTACTGGCGGACGGGGAGCTGTTTTTT,CASSLLADGELFF
TRBD2,TRBV19,-,TRBJ2-2,TGTGCCAGTAGTATAATGGCGGGGGGGCCGAACACCGGGGAGCTGTTTTTT,CASSIMAGGPNTGELFF
-,TRBV29-1,-,TRBJ1-2,TGCAGCGTCTCAGCTTATAGACAATCTAACTATGGCTACACCTTC,CSVSAYRQSNYGYTF